A selection of T cell receptor beta chains follows, all from one sample in a study of beta chain features in type 1 diabetes. The method was immunoSEQ multiplex PCR; TCRdb's version includes in-frame clones alone and lacks a portion of them. Of 140,000 to 150,000 clones listed, roughly 48% are singletons. Material: Tregs from blood. These receptors came from a man aged 18 to 35 in good health. Each CDR3 is given with its conserved first and last residue. Each record gives: D gene, J gene, clone size, V gene, CDR3 protein, CDR3 DNA. A D gene is named only where the DNA matches it firmly. Not all rows give a size; the values are once, few, many and, for expanded clones, a class.

>NA|TRBJ2-7|NA|TRBV7-2
CASSLAPAESYEQYF
TGTGCCAGCAGCTTAGCCCCCGCAGAATCCTACGAGCAGTACTTC
>TRBD1|TRBJ2-7|NA|TRBV27
CASSLGTGISYEQYF
TGTGCCAGCAGTCTAGGGACAGGGATTTCCTACGAGCAGTACTTC
>NA|TRBJ2-7|NA|TRBV5-1
CASSLPREYEQYF
TGCGCCAGCAGCTTGCCCAGGGAATACGAGCAGTACTTC
>NA|TRBJ2-5|NA|TRBV9
CASSAGQQETQYF
TGTGCCAGCAGCGCCGGACAGCAAGAGACCCAGTACTTC
>TRBD1|TRBJ2-2|few|TRBV7-2
CASSPPGGRLTGELFF
TGTGCCAGCAGCCCCCCAGGGGGCCGACTCACCGGGGAGCTGTTTTTT
>TRBD1|TRBJ1-1|NA|TRBV5-1
CASGQGADTEAFF
TGCGCCAGCGGACAGGGGGCGGACACTGAAGCTTTCTTT
>NA|TRBJ1-3|NA|TRBV18
CASSPTGIGNTIYF
TGTGCCAGCTCACCGACAGGTATCGGAAACACCATATATTTT
>NA|TRBJ2-7|NA|TRBV11-2
CASREGDSPFYEQYF
TGTGCCAGCAGGGAGGGGGACAGTCCTTTCTACGAGCAGTACTTC
>NA|TRBJ2-2|NA|TRBV7-2
CAARKGPTGELFF
TGTGCCGCACGGAAGGGGCCCACCGGGGAGCTGTTTTTT
>TRBD2|TRBJ2-5|once|TRBV28
CASSIPSGRAGTQYF
TGTGCCAGCAGTATTCCTAGCGGGAGGGCCGGGACCCAGTACTTC
>NA|TRBJ1-2|few|TRBV18
CASSPDRYYGYTF
TGTGCCAGCTCACCCGACAGGTACTATGGCTACACCTTC
>TRBD1|TRBJ2-5|NA|TRBV19
CASSNLTGGMETQYF
TGTGCCAGTAGTAACCTCACAGGGGGGATGGAGACCCAGTACTTC
>TRBD1|TRBJ2-7|few|TRBV7-9
CASSFYGTATSYEQYF
TGTGCCAGCAGCTTCTACGGGACAGCGACCTCCTACGAGCAGTACTTC
>TRBD2|TRBJ2-5|NA|TRBV7-3
CASSLNSRLAGGRETQYF
TGTGCCAGCAGCTTAAATAGTCGTCTAGCGGGGGGGCGGGAGACCCAGTACTTC
>NA|TRBJ2-7|NA|TRBV4-1
CASSQGKLPGYEQYF
TGCGCCAGCAGCCAAGGAAAGCTTCCAGGCTACGAGCAGTACTTC
>TRBD1|TRBJ2-3|NA|TRBV4-3
CASSLRDRGLDTQYF
TGCGCCAGCAGCCTTCGCGACAGGGGACTTGATACGCAGTATTTT
>NA|TRBJ1-1|NA|TRBV30
CAWSVEFLNTEAFF
TGTGCCTGGAGTGTGGAGTTCTTGAACACTGAAGCTTTCTTT
>NA|TRBJ2-7|NA|TRBV7-2
CASRGPRAHEQYF
TGTGCCAGCAGAGGTCCCAGGGCCCACGAGCAGTACTTC
>NA|TRBJ2-7|NA|TRBV28
CASSLSGVVGEQYF
TGTGCCAGCAGTTTATCGGGGGTTGTAGGCGAGCAGTACTTC
>TRBD1|TRBJ2-2|few|TRBV19
CASSRGTGITGELFF
TGTGCCAGTAGTAGAGGGACAGGGATTACCGGGGAGCTGTTTTTT
>NA|TRBJ2-1|NA|TRBV20-1
CSASTYNEQFF
TGCAGTGCTAGTACCTACAATGAGCAGTTCTTC
>TRBD2|TRBJ2-1|NA|TRBV6-1
CATGGFTYNEQFF
TGTGCCACCGGGGGGTTTACCTACAATGAGCAGTTCTTC
>NA|TRBJ2-1|once|TRBV9
CASKRQWDNEQFF
TGTGCCAGCAAACGACAGTGGGACAATGAGCAGTTCTTC
>NA|TRBJ2-4|NA|TRBV7-2
CASSPQIAKNIQYF
TGTGCCAGCAGCCCGCAGATAGCCAAAAACATTCAGTACTTC
>NA|TRBJ2-5|NA|TRBV27
CASRPTLWGRETQYF
TGTGCCAGCAGGCCGACCCTGTGGGGGCGGGAGACCCAGTACTTC
>NA|TRBJ1-1|NA|TRBV5-4
CASSSLTFAGNTEAFF
TGTGCCAGCAGCTCCCTCACCTTCGCCGGGAACACTGAAGCTTTCTTT
>TRBD2|TRBJ2-1|NA|TRBV5-1
CASRSTSGVYNEQFF
TGCGCCAGCAGGTCTACTAGCGGAGTATACAATGAGCAGTTCTTC
>NA|TRBJ2-2|NA|TRBV27
CASSLYRRAGELFF
TGTGCCAGCAGTTTATATCGGAGGGCCGGGGAGCTGTTTTTT
>TRBD2|TRBJ2-1|NA|TRBV28
CASSLGLAGFYNEQFF
TGTGCCAGCAGTTTGGGACTAGCGGGGTTCTACAATGAGCAGTTCTTC
>TRBD1|TRBJ1-2|NA|TRBV18
CASSEGVDRGQGYTF
TGTGCCAGCTCTGAAGGGGTCGACAGGGGCCAGGGCTACACCTTC
>NA|TRBJ2-3|few|TRBV7-3
CASSFAGYSTDTQYF
TGTGCCAGCAGCTTTGCGGGGTATAGCACAGATACGCAGTATTTT
>NA|TRBJ2-4|NA|TRBV27
CASSLSRGINLAKNIQYF
TGTGCCAGCAGTTTATCCAGGGGTATTAACCTAGCCAAAAACATTCAGTACTTC
>NA|TRBJ1-2|NA|TRBV7-9
CASSSYYATSHYGYTF
TGTGCCAGCAGCTCCTATTACGCTACCTCTCACTATGGCTACACCTTC